The entry that follows covers one TCR beta chain sequence. Its matching antigen is unknown. The data belong to a study of identifying expanded T cells in peripheral blood. Findings and limits, study-wide: Clone count variance between approximately two-week samples rose with total template count.

V lost 0 bases and J lost 6; bases outside the gene matches: 6. Germline V gene lookup returns CDR1 SGHRS and CDR2 YFSETQ. The CDR3 covers 15 residues. The repertoire was sequenced with immunoSEQ multiplex PCR; TCRdb's copy has only in-frame clones and lacks some. This table has 100,000 to 150,000 clones, approximately 86% appearing once. This clonotype was obtained from a person aged 18 to 70 in good health. The chain couples TRBV5-1 to TRBJ1-2; 9 bases map to TRBD1. The specimen was blood. This CDR3 is CASSLDLDRGDGYTF. The CDR3 nucleotides read TGCGCCAGCAGCTTGGACCTGGACAGGGGCGATGGCTACACCTTC. The full variable domain, rest sourced from reference TRBV5-1 and TRBJ1-2, is KAGVTQTPRYLIKTRGQQVTLSCSPISGHRSVSWYQQTPGQGLQFLFEYFSETQRNKGNFPGRFSGRQFSNSRSEMNVSTLELGDSALYLCASSLDLDRGDGYTFGSGTRLTVV.